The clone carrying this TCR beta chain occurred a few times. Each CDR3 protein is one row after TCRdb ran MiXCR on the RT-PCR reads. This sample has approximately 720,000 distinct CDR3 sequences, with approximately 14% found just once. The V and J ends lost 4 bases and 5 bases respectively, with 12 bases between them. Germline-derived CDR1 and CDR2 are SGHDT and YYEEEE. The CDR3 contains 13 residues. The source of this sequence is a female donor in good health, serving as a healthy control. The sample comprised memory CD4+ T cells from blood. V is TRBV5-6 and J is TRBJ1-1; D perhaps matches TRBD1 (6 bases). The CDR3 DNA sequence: TGTGCCAGCAGCCGACAGGATTGGACTGAAGCTTTCTTT. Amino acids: CASSRQDWTEAFF.